The 13 T cell receptor beta chains reported below all come from one sample, sequenced in a study of T-cell reconstitution after alpha-beta-depleted transplantation in children. Researchers prepared the TCRbeta library using unique molecular identifiers, the study reports. TCRdb reprocessed the PCR reads via MiXCR and lists one record per CDR3 protein. The sample gives about 97,000 distinct CDR3 sequences, roughly 6% of which show up once; about 6.1% is in the top ten. The sample in question was PBMCs, mostly from graft donor cells, obtained 60 days after TCRalphabeta/CD19-depleted stem cell transplant. These receptors came from a female patient younger than 10 who had a stem cell transplant for Fanconi anemia, so the T cells may come from the graft donor.

CDR3 loop: CASSPGQGWTSIVQDEQYF. DNA for the CDR3: TGTGCCAGCTCACCAGGACAGGGGTGGACGAGCATCGTCCAGGACGAGCAGTACTTC. J is TRBJ2-7 and V is TRBV18; 9 bases are a match to TRBD1. CDR3 size: 19 residues. CDR1 and CDR2 from the germline V gene are KGHSH and LQKENI. The V gene end was trimmed by 2 bases and the J gene end by 5 bases; junction bases not matched to a gene: 19. The entire variable domain, with the rest obtained from reference TRBV18 and TRBJ2-7, is as follows: NAGVMQNPRHLVRRRGQEARLRCSPMKGHSHVYWYRQLPEEGLKFMVYLQKENIIDESGMPKERFSAEFPKEGPSILRIQQVVRGDSAAYFCASSPGQGWTSIVQDEQYFGPGTRLTVT.

This clonotype was counted only a few times. The V and J genes are TRBV28 and TRBJ2-1; possible D gene TRBD2, 6 bases. CDR1 and CDR2 (germline): MDHEN, SYDVKM. Trimming stripped 3 bases from V and 10 bases from J, with 16 bases between. The CDR3 extends over 14 amino acids. The CDR3 nucleotides are TGTGCCAGCAGTTTCCCGGGAGTCCCTTACGAGCAGTTCTTC. Amino acids: CASSFPGVPYEQFF.

This clonotype was counted many times. The chain recombines TRBV12-3 or TRBV12-4 with TRBJ2-2; 8 positions agree with TRBD1. The CDR3 spans 15 residues. The junction had 2 bases not matched to a gene; V was cut back by 4 bases and J by 1 base. The CDR3 here is CASSSRGRNTGELFF. CDR3 nucleotides: TGTGCCAGCAGTTCCAGGGGGCGGAACACCGGGGAGCTGTTTTTT.

The sample holds many counts of this clonotype. The rearrangement uses TRBV10-3 and TRBJ2-1; 12 bases agree with TRBD2. The CDR3 extends over 17 amino acids. Germline values: CDR1 ENHRY, CDR2 SYGVKD. With 7 bases clipped from V and 4 bases from J, the junction kept 11 bases outside the gene matches. CDR3 sequence (DNA): TGTGCCATCACCGCGACTAGCGGGAGTTTCCAATACAATGAGCAGTTCTTC. It specifies CAITATSGSFQYNEQFF.

This clonotype occurred many times. The gene calls are TRBV20-1 and TRBJ2-7; 10 nucleotides line up with TRBD2. Trimming removed 0 bases from V and 4 bases from J; junction bases left unmatched: 3. Germline V gene data show CDR1 as DFQATT and CDR2 as SNEGSKA (reference sequence). The CDR3 spans 14 residues. CDR3 in amino acids: CSARDLAGVYEQYF. CDR3 in DNA: TGCAGTGCTAGAGATCTAGCGGGAGTTTACGAGCAGTACTTC.

This clonotype was seen at least ten times. J is TRBJ2-3 and V is TRBV4-2; weak D call: TRBD1 (6 bases). The germline gives CDR1 LGHNA, CDR2 YNFKEQ. The CDR3 contains 13 residues. Trimming pared 3 bases from V and 2 bases from J, leaving 6 bases between. The CDR3 spells CASSQGATDTQYF. CDR3 nucleotide sequence: TGTGCCAGCAGCCAGGGGGCCACAGATACGCAGTATTTT.

This clonotype has a count of ten or more. The rearrangement links TRBV7-9 to TRBJ1-4; D is unresolved. V was trimmed by 4 bases and J by 8 bases, leaving 17 bases between them. The germline gives CDR1 SEHNR, CDR2 FQNEAQ (reference sequence). The CDR3 is 15 amino acids. In nucleotides, the CDR3 is TGTGCCAGCAGCTCCCACCGAGGACCTGCAGAAAAACTGTTTTTT. This sequence encodes CASSSHRGPAEKLFF.

This clonotype was observed a handful of times. The chain links TRBV19 to TRBJ2-2; TRBD1 is a possible D gene (6 bases). The V end lost 7 bases, the J end lost 6 bases, and 15 bases lay between the germline ends. This CDR3 region has 14 residues. Germline CDR1 reads LNHDA; CDR2 reads SQIVND (reference sequence). CDR3 region: CASTWTARSGELFF. The CDR3 DNA is TGTGCCAGTACCTGGACAGCCCGGTCCGGGGAGCTGTTTTTT.

This clonotype was seen many times. The V and J genes are TRBV28 and TRBJ2-5, with 9 bases fitting TRBD2. The CDR3 length is 16 residues. CDR1 MDHEN and CDR2 SYDVKM come from the germline V gene. J gave up 2 bases and V 2 bases, and 6 bases lay outside the gene matches. Written as DNA, the CDR3 is TGTGCCAGCAGTTTAATGGCTAGCGGGATTCAAGAGACCCAGTACTTC. Its translation is CASSLMASGIQETQYF.

This clonotype was seen ten or more times. The chain links TRBV6-2 or TRBV6-3 to TRBJ2-1; 12 bases agree with TRBD2. Looked up from germline, CDR1 is MNHEY and CDR2 is SVGEGT. Trimming removed 2 bases from V and 9 bases from J; junction bases left unmatched: 11. CDR3 length: 17 amino acids. The CDR3 nucleotides read TGTGCCAGCAGTTACGGGCTAGCGGGAGGGCCCAGAGGTGAGCAGTTCTTC. It translates to CASSYGLAGGPRGEQFF.

This chain links TRBV5-1 with TRBJ2-3; TRBD1 matches 8 bases. Germline V CDR1 and CDR2: SGHRS, YFSETQ. V lost 0 bases to trimming and J lost 2 bases; unmatched junction nucleotides: 5. The CDR3 loop spans 16 amino acids. The CDR3, as DNA: TGCGCCAGCAGCTTGGCGGGGACAGGCTTCACAGATACGCAGTATTTT. Amino acids: CASSLAGTGFTDTQYF.

This clonotype was recorded many times. The V gene is TRBV5-8, the J gene TRBJ2-7; perhaps TRBD2 as D (6 bases). Germline V CDR1 and CDR2: SGHTS, YDEGEE. CDR3 length equals 15 residues. The ends were cut back, 0 bases at V and 0 bases at J, with 10 bases in the middle. CDR3 region: CASSLGLGPSYEQYF. CDR3 nucleotide sequence: TGTGCCAGCAGCTTGGGACTAGGACCCTCCTACGAGCAGTACTTC.

This clonotype appeared many times. This chain uses TRBV20-1 with TRBJ2-1; the D gene is possibly TRBD2 (5 bases). Trimming took 5 bases from V and 8 from J, leaving 16 bases between them. The CDR3 sequence is 13 residues long. The germline CDR1 and CDR2 sequences are DFQATT and SNEGSKA (reference sequence). CDR3 nucleotides: TGCAGTGCTGGGGATAAACTAGTCCATGAGCAGTTCTTC. It specifies CSAGDKLVHEQFF.